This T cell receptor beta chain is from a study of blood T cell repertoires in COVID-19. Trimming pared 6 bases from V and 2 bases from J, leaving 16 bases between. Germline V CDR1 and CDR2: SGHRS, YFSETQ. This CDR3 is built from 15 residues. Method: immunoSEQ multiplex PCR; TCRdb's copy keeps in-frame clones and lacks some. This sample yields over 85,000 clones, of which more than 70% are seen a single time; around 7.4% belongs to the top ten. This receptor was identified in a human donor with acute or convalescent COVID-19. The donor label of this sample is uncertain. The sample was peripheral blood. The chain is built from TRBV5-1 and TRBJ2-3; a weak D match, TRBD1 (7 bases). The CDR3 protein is CASNRQGGVTDTQYF. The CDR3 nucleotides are TGCGCCAGCAACCGACAGGGCGGGGTCACAGATACGCAGTATTTT.